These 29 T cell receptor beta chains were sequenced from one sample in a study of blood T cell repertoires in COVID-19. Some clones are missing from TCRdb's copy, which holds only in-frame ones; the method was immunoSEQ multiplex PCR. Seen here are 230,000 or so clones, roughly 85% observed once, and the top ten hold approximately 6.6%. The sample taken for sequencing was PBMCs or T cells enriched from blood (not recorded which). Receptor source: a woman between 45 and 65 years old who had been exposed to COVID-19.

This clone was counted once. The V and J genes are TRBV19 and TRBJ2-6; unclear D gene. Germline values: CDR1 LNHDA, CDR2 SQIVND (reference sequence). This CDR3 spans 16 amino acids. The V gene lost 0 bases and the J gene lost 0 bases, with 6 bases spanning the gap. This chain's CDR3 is CASSIDSLSGANVLTF. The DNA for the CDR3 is TGTGCCAGTAGTATAGATAGTCTCTCTGGGGCCAACGTCCTGACTTTC.

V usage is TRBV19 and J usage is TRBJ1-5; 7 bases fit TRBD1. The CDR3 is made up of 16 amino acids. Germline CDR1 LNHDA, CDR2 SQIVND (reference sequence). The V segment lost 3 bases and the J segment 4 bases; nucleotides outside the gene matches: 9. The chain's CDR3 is CASSISGGKRNQPQHF. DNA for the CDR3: TGTGCCAGTAGTATTTCAGGGGGGAAGAGGAATCAGCCCCAGCATTTT.

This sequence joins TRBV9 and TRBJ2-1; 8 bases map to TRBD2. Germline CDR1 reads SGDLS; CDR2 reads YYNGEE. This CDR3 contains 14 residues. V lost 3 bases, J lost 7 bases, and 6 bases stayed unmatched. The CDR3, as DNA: TGTGCCAGCAGCGGAACAGCGGGAGAGAATGAGCAGTTCTTC. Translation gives CASSGTAGENEQFF.

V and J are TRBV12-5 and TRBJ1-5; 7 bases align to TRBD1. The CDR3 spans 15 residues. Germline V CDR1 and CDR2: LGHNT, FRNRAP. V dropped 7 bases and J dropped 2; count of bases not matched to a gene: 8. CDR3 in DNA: TGTGCTAGTGTTTCTGACAGGGACCGCAATCAGCCCCAGCATTTT. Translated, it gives CASVSDRDRNQPQHF. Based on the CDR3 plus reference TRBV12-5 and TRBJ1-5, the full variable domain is DARVTQTPRHKVTEMGQEVTMRCQPILGHNTVFWYRQTMMQGLELLAYFRNRAPLDDSGMPKDRFSAEMPDATLATLKIQPSEPRDSAVYFCASVSDRDRNQPQHFGDGTRLSIL.

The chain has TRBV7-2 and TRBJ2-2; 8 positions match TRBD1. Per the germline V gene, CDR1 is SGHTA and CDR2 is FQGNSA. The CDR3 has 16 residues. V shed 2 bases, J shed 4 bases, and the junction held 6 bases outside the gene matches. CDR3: CASSLRPGGGTGELFF. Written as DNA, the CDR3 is TGTGCCAGCAGCTTAAGACCAGGGGGCGGCACCGGGGAGCTGTTTTTT.

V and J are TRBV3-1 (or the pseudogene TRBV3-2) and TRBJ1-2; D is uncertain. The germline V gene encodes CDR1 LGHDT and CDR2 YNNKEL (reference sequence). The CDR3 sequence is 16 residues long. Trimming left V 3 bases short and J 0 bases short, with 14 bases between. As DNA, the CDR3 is TGTGCCAGCAGCCAGAAGGCAGGAACGGCTAACTATGGCTACACCTTC. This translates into CASSQKAGTANYGYTF.

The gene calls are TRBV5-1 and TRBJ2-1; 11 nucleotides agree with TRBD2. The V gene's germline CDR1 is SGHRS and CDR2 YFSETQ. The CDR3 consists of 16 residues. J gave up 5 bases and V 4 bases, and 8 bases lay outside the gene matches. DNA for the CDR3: TGCGCCAGCAGCATATCCGGGACTAGCGGCGACAATGAGCAGTTCTTC. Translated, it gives CASSISGTSGDNEQFF. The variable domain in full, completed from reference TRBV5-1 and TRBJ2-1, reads KAGVTQTPRYLIKTRGQQVTLSCSPISGHRSVSWYQQTPGQGLQFLFEYFSETQRNKGNFPGRFSGRQFSNSRSEMNVSTLELGDSALYLCASSISGTSGDNEQFFGPGTRLTVL.

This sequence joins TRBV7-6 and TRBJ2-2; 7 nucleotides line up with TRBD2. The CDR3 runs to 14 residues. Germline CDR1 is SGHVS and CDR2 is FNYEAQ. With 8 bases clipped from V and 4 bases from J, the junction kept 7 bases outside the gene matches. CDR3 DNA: TGTGCCAGCGATGGGGGGGTCGGCACCGGGGAGCTGTTTTTT. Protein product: CASDGGVGTGELFF. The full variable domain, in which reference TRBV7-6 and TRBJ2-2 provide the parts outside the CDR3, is GAGVSQSPRYKVTKRGQDVALRCDPISGHVSLYWYRQALGQGPEFLTYFNYEAQQDKSGLPNDRFSAERPEGSISTLTIQRTEQRDSAMYRCASDGGVGTGELFFGEGSRLTVL.

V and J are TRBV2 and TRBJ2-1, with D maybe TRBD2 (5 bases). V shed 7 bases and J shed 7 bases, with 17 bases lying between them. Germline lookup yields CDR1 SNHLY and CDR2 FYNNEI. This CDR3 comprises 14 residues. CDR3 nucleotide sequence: TGTGCCAGCAAGCAAAGGTCAAGGAGGAATGAGCAGTTCTTC. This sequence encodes CASKQRSRRNEQFF.

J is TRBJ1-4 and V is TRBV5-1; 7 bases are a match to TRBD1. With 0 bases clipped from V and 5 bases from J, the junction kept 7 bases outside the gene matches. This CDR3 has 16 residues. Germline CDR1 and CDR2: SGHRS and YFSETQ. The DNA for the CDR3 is TGCGCCAGCAGCTTGGGCGCCGGGACAGCGAATGAAAAACTGTTTTTT. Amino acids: CASSLGAGTANEKLFF.

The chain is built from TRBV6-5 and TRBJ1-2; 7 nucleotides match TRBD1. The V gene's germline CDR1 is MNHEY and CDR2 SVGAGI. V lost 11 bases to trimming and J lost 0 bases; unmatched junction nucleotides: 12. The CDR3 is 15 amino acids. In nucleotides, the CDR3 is TGTGCCGGAGGCCGGACAGGCCCAGCTAACTATGGCTACACCTTC. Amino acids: CAGGRTGPANYGYTF.

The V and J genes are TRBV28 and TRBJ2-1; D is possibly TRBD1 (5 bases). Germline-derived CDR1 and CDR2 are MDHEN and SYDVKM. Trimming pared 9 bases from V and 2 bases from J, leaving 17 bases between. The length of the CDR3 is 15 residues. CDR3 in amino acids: CASHSGIGAYNEQFF. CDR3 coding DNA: TGTGCCAGTCACTCAGGGATCGGAGCCTACAATGAGCAGTTCTTC.

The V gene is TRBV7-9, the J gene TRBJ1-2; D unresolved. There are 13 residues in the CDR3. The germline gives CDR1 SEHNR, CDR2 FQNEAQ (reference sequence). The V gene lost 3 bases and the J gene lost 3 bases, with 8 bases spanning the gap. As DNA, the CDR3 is TGTGCCAGCAGCTTTGCGGGAGACTATGGCTACACCTTC. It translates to CASSFAGDYGYTF.

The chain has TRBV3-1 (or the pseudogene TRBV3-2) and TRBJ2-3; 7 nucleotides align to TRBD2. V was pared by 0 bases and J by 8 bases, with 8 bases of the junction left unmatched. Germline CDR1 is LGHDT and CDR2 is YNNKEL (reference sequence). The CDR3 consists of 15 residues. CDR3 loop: CASSQDPGPGGTQYF. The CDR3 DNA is TGTGCCAGCAGCCAAGACCCGGGGCCGGGGGGTACGCAGTATTTT.

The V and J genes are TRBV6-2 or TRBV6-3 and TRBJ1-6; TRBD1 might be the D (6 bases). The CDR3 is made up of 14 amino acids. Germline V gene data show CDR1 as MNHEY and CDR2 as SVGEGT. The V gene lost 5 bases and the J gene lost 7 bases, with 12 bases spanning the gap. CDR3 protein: CASSDTGLNSPLHF. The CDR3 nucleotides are TGTGCCAGCAGTGATACAGGGCTAAATTCACCCCTCCACTTT.

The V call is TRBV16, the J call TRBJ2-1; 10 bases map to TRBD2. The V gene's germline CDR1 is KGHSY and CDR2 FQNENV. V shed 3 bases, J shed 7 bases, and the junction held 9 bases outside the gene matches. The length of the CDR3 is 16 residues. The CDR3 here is CASSHSIAGGRNEQFF. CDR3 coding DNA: TGTGCCAGCAGCCATTCTATAGCGGGGGGCCGTAATGAGCAGTTCTTC.

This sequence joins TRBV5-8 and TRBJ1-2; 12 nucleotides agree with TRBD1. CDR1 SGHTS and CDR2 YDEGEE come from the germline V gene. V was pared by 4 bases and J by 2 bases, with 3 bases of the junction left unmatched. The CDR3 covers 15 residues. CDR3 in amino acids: CASSPGTGGNYGYTF. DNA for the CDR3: TGTGCCAGCAGCCCCGGGACAGGGGGCAACTATGGCTACACCTTC.

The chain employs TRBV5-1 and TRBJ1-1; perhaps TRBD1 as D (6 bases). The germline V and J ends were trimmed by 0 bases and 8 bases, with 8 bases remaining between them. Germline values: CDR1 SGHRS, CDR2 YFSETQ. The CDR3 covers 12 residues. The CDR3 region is CASSLAQGEAFF. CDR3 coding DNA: TGCGCCAGCAGCTTGGCCCAGGGGGAAGCTTTCTTT. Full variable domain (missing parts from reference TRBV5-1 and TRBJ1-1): KAGVTQTPRYLIKTRGQQVTLSCSPISGHRSVSWYQQTPGQGLQFLFEYFSETQRNKGNFPGRFSGRQFSNSRSEMNVSTLELGDSALYLCASSLAQGEAFFGQGTRLTVV.

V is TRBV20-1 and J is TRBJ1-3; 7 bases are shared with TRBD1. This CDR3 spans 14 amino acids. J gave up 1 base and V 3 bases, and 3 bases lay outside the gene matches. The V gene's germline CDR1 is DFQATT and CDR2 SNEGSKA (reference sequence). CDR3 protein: CSASKGASGNTIYF. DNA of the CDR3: TGCAGTGCTAGTAAGGGGGCTTCTGGAAACACCATATATTTT.

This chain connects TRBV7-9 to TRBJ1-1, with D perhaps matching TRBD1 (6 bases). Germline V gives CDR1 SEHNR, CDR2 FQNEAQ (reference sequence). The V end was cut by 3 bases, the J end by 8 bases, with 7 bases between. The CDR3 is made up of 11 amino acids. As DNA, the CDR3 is TGTGCCAGCAGCTTTACAGGGGAAGCTTTCTTT. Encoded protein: CASSFTGEAFF.

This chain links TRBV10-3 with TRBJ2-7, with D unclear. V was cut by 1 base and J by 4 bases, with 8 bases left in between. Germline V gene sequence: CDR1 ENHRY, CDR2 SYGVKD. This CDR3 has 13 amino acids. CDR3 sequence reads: CAISELTGYEQYF. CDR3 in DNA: TGTGCCATCAGTGAGTTAACCGGGTACGAGCAGTACTTC.

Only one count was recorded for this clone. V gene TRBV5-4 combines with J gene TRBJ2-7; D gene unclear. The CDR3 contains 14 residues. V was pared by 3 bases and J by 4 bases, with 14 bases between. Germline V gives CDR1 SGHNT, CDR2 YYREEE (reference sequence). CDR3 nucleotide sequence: TGTGCCAGCAGCTCCGCAGGTGGTGGGTACGAGCAGTACTTC. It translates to CASSSAGGGYEQYF.

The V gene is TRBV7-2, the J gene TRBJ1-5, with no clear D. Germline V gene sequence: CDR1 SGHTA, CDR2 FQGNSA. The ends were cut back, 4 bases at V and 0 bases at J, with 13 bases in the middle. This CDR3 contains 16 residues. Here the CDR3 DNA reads TGTGCCAGCAGCTCCAAGCGGGCAGCTAGCAATCAGCCCCAGCATTTT. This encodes CASSSKRAASNQPQHF.

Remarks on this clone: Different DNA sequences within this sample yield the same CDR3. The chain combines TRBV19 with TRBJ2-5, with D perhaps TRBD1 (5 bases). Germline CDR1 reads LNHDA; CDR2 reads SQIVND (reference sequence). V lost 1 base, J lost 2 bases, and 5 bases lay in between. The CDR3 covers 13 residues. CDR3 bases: TGTGCCAGTAGTATAGCAGGGCAAGAGACCCAGTACTTC. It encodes CASSIAGQETQYF.

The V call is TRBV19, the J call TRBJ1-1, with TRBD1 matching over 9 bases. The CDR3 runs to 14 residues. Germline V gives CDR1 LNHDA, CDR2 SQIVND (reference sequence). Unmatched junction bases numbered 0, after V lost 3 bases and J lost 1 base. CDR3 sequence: CASSMGQGNTEAFF. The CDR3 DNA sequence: TGTGCCAGTAGTATGGGACAGGGGAACACTGAAGCTTTCTTT.

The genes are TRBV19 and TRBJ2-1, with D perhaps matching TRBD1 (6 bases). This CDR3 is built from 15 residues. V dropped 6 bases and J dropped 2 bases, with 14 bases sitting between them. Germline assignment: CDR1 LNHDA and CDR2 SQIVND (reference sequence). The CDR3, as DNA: TGTGCCAGTAGACGGGACACATACACCTACAATGAGCAGTTCTTC. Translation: CASRRDTYTYNEQFF.

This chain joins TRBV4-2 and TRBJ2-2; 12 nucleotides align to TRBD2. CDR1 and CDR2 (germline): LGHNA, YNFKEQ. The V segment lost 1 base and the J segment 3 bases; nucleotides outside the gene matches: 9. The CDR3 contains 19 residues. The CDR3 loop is CASSQGPRLAGAYTGELFF. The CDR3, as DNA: TGTGCCAGCAGCCAAGGCCCCCGACTAGCGGGGGCCTACACCGGGGAGCTGTTTTTT.

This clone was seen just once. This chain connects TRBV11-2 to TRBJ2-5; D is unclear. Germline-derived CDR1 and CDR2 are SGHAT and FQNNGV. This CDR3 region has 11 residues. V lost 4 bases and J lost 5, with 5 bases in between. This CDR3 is CASSSYETQYF. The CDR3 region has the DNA TGTGCCAGCAGCTCCTACGAGACCCAGTACTTC.

In DNA, the CDR3 is TGTGCCAGCAGTTTTAGATTTTTCGGGACAGGGGATAATTCACCCCTCCACTTT. Translating gives CASSFRFFGTGDNSPLHF. The chain couples TRBV27 to TRBJ1-6; TRBD1 matches at 10 bases. Germline CDR1 is MNHEY and CDR2 is SMNVEV (reference sequence). Trimming at V came to 3 bases and at J to 5 bases, leaving 10 bases not matched to a gene. The CDR3 runs to 18 residues.